A single sample gave rise to the 22 T cell receptor beta chains below, sequenced in a study of blood T cell repertoires in COVID-19 (dated by TCRdb to about 2020). The library came from the immunoSEQ multiplex PCR assay. In its TCRdb copy, this immuneACCESS table keeps in-frame sequences only and misses some clones. Where compared with another copy, unresolved V genes explain less than half of these, and the others have no known cause. The sample table lists around 330,000 clones, roughly 85% of them with a count of one. Jointly, the top ten make up 1.9% of the sample. Sequencing was carried out using PBMCs or T cells enriched from blood (not recorded which). These TCRs come from a woman between 25 and 40 years old who had been exposed to COVID-19.

The J gene is TRBJ2-7, the V gene TRBV21-1; the table assigns TRBD1, which was not confirmed against the DNA. TRBV21-1 is assigned pseudogene status. This CDR3 is built from 12 residues. CDR3 protein: CASSKDTYEQYF. In DNA form, the CDR3 reads TGTGCCAGCAGCAAGGACACCTACGAGCAGTACTTC.

This clone was counted many times. The chain is built from TRBV6-2 or TRBV6-3 and TRBJ1-5; 7 nucleotides match TRBD1. The germline CDR1 and CDR2 sequences are MNHEY and SVGEGT. The CDR3 has 15 residues. J was trimmed by 3 bases and V by 2 bases; bases with no gene match: 4. The CDR3 nucleotides read TGTGCCAGCAGTTACATGGGACAGCCCAATCAGCCCCAGCATTTT. It is translated as CASSYMGQPNQPQHF.

This clone was seen a few times. This sequence joins TRBV6-2 or TRBV6-3 and TRBJ1-1; D is perhaps TRBD1 (6 bases). From germline, CDR1 is MNHEY and CDR2 SVGEGT. The CDR3 sequence is 13 residues long. V was pared by 6 bases and J by 6 bases, with 14 bases between. CDR3: CASSSQGQAEAFF. CDR3 nucleotide sequence: TGTGCCAGCAGCTCACAGGGCCAAGCTGAAGCTTTCTTT.

This chain's CDR3 is CASSPVGVGNSPLHF. The CDR3, as DNA: TGTGCCAGCTCACCAGTGGGAGTCGGGAATTCACCCCTCCACTTT. J is TRBJ1-6 and V is TRBV18; no clear D gene. Trimming removed 2 bases at V and 7 bases at J, with 12 bases between. This CDR3 region has 15 residues. The germline gives CDR1 KGHSH, CDR2 LQKENI. The whole variable domain, remainder taken from reference TRBV18 and TRBJ1-6, is NAGVMQNPRHLVRRRGQEARLRCSPMKGHSHVYWYRQLPEEGLKFMVYLQKENIIDESGMPKERFSAEFPKEGPSILRIQQVVRGDSAAYFCASSPVGVGNSPLHFGNGTRLTVT.

The chain recombines TRBV28 with TRBJ1-2, with D maybe TRBD1 (5 bases). V lost 6 bases, J lost 0 bases, and 11 bases lay in between. The CDR3 runs to 14 residues. Germline CDR1 MDHEN, CDR2 SYDVKM. The CDR3, as DNA: TGTGCCAGCAGACCGGACATTGCTAACTATGGCTACACCTTC. Its protein is CASRPDIANYGYTF.

DNA of the CDR3: TGTGCCAGCAGTTTATCGAGACTCGCTCAAGAGACCCAGTACTTC. This translates into CASSLSRLAQETQYF. The V gene is TRBV27, the J gene TRBJ2-5; no clear D. The CDR3 spans 15 residues. The germline gives CDR1 MNHEY, CDR2 SMNVEV (reference sequence). The V and J ends lost 0 bases and 2 bases respectively, with 10 bases between them.

J is TRBJ2-1 and V is TRBV27; D may be TRBD2 (5 bases). The V end lost 11 bases, the J end lost 0 bases, and 11 bases lay between the germline ends. This CDR3 region has 13 residues. Per the germline V gene, CDR1 is MNHEY and CDR2 is SMNVEV (reference sequence). CDR3 nucleotide sequence: TGTGCCTCTAGCCCCAACTCCTACAATGAGCAGTTCTTC. Amino acid sequence: CASSPNSYNEQFF.

The V and J genes are TRBV6-5 and TRBJ2-1; 9 bases agree with TRBD1. The CDR3 is made up of 16 amino acids. The trim removed 4 bases at V and 6 bases at J, leaving 10 bases unmatched. Germline-derived CDR1 and CDR2 are MNHEY and SVGAGI. The CDR3 loop is CASSSGDRVLANEQFF. DNA of the CDR3: TGTGCCAGCAGTTCGGGGGACAGGGTCCTCGCCAATGAGCAGTTCTTC.

This chain links TRBV9 with TRBJ1-5; possible D gene TRBD1, 5 bases. The CDR3 loop spans 16 amino acids. Trimming removed 3 bases at V and 4 bases at J, with 17 bases between. Germline V CDR1 and CDR2: SGDLS, YYNGEE. The CDR3: CASSATGGERNQPQHF. The CDR3 DNA sequence: TGTGCCAGCAGCGCTACCGGGGGGGAGCGGAATCAGCCCCAGCATTTT.

In this sample, this clone turned up once. J is TRBJ2-7 and V is TRBV5-1, with 9 bases that match TRBD1. Germline CDR1 and CDR2: SGHRS and YFSETQ. The CDR3 length is 13 residues. V trimming: 5 bases; J trimming: 6 bases; junction bases outside the gene matches: 6. CDR3 loop: CASRFTGGGEQYF. CDR3 nucleotide sequence: TGCGCCAGCAGATTTACAGGGGGCGGCGAGCAGTACTTC.

This rearrangement joins TRBV19 to TRBJ2-7; tentative D call: TRBD2 (6 bases). CDR1 is LNHDA and CDR2 is SQIVND in the germline V gene (reference sequence). V dropped 5 bases and J dropped 2 bases, with 16 bases sitting between them. This CDR3 comprises 15 residues. The CDR3 DNA is TGTGCCAGTAGTTCTACGGGACTCGGGACCTACGAGCAGTACTTC. Protein product: CASSSTGLGTYEQYF.

The rearrangement joins TRBV3-1 (or the pseudogene TRBV3-2) to TRBJ1-3; D is unresolved. V was cut by 4 bases and J by 7 bases, with 8 bases left in between. The CDR3 is 12 amino acids. Per the germline V gene, CDR1 is LGHDT and CDR2 is YNNKEL (reference sequence). In DNA, the CDR3 is TGTGCCAGCAGCCTCTATGATAACACCATATATTTT. It encodes CASSLYDNTIYF.

V is TRBV2 and J is TRBJ2-7; TRBD1 matches 9 bases. This CDR3 contains 14 residues. Germline lookup yields CDR1 SNHLY and CDR2 FYNNEI. V was clipped by 7 bases and J by 3 bases; unmatched bases: 7. CDR3 amino acids: CASITETGGYEQYF. The CDR3 DNA reads as TGTGCCAGCATAACTGAGACAGGGGGCTACGAGCAGTACTTC.

This clone was recorded a few times. Here the CDR3 DNA reads TGTGCCAGCAGTGAGGGCCTTTATGGCTACACCTTC. Translated: CASSEGLYGYTF. The gene calls are TRBV28 and TRBJ1-2, with D unclear. Germline assignment: CDR1 MDHEN and CDR2 SYDVKM. This CDR3 has 12 residues. V was cut by 5 bases and J by 5 bases, with 9 bases left in between.

The V call is TRBV6-5, the J call TRBJ1-6, with 8 bases lining up with TRBD1. Losses at the gene ends were 1 base for V and 6 bases for J; bases not matched to a gene: 5. The V gene's germline CDR1 is MNHEY and CDR2 SVGAGI. The CDR3 is made up of 16 amino acids. As DNA, the CDR3 is TGTGCCAGCAGTTACTTATCCAGGGGGCGTAATTCACCCCTCCACTTT. Its translation: CASSYLSRGRNSPLHF.

The rearrangement joins TRBV11-2 to TRBJ2-1, with 11 bases aligning to TRBD2. V lost 3 bases and J lost 4; bases outside the gene matches: 8. CDR1 and CDR2 (germline): SGHAT, FQNNGV. This CDR3 has 17 amino acids. The CDR3 spells CASSFGTSGGPYNEQFF. The CDR3 DNA follows: TGTGCCAGCAGCTTTGGGACTAGCGGAGGACCTTACAATGAGCAGTTCTTC.

This clone showed up many times. V and J are TRBV2 and TRBJ2-7; 9 nucleotides agree with TRBD2. V gave up 4 bases and J gave up 2 bases; unmatched junction bases: 3. In germline, CDR1 is SNHLY, CDR2 FYNNEI. CDR3 length equals 14 residues. The CDR3 coding sequence is TGTGCCAGCAGTGGACTAGCGGACCCCTACGAGCAGTACTTC. The encoded protein is CASSGLADPYEQYF.

V gene TRBV7-9 combines with J gene TRBJ2-7; D gene ambiguous. The V end lost 1 base, the J end lost 0 bases, and 7 bases lay between the germline ends. Germline lookup yields CDR1 SEHNR and CDR2 FQNEAQ (reference sequence). The CDR3 sequence is 14 residues long. CDR3 sequence: CASSLDVSSYEQYF. DNA for the CDR3: TGTGCCAGCAGCTTAGACGTCAGCTCCTACGAGCAGTACTTC.

V is TRBV28 and J is TRBJ1-3; D is unclear. The V gene lost 4 bases and the J gene lost 0 bases, with 13 bases spanning the gap. The length of the CDR3 is 16 residues. CDR1 is MDHEN and CDR2 is SYDVKM in the germline V gene. The CDR3 sequence is CASSSYLGGSGNTIYF. In nucleotides, the CDR3 is TGTGCCAGCAGTTCCTACCTCGGTGGCTCTGGAAACACCATATATTTT.

The chain combines TRBV7-3 with TRBJ2-3; the D is unclear. This CDR3 has 14 amino acids. In germline, CDR1 is SGHTA, CDR2 FQGTGA. Trimming took 3 bases from V and 0 from J, leaving 7 bases between them. The DNA of the CDR3 is TGTGCCAGCAGCTTTCAGGCTAGCACAGATACGCAGTATTTT. Its translation is CASSFQASTDTQYF.

V and J are TRBV5-4 and TRBJ2-7, with D unclear. This CDR3 comprises 15 residues. Germline V CDR1 and CDR2: SGHNT, YYREEE (reference sequence). V lost 0 bases to trimming and J lost 0 bases, with 10 bases between them. The CDR3 DNA reads TGTGCCAGCAGCTTGGGGCAGGCCTACTCCTACGAGCAGTACTTC. Translating it yields CASSLGQAYSYEQYF.

V and J are TRBV29-1 and TRBJ1-1; TRBD1 might be the D (5 bases). The V gene's germline CDR1 is SQVTM and CDR2 ANQGSEA. The CDR3 is 10 amino acids. Trimming removed 6 bases from V and 7 bases from J, with 9 bases in between. In DNA form, the CDR3 reads TGCAGCGTGGGGGGGGTTGAAGCTTTCTTT. Amino acids: CSVGGVEAFF.